Listed here is a single T cell receptor beta chain. These data belong to a study of CD8 T cells in Susac syndrome. The CDR3 contains 14 residues. Germline-derived CDR1 and CDR2 are SGHTA and FQGNSA. V trimming: 5 bases; J trimming: 8 bases; junction bases outside the gene matches: 6. With random hexamers, reverse transcription was performed on roughly 0.45 to 1 ug of RNA. TCRdb passed the immunoSEQ multiplex PCR reads through MiXCR, listing each CDR3 protein once. The sample lists over 100,000 distinct CDR3 sequences, around 97% occurring once. The specimen was CD4+ T cells from PBMCs. This chain uses TRBV7-2 with TRBJ1-2; 12 bases match TRBD1. The source is a human donor in good health. The CDR3 loop reads CASSGDRGREGYTF. The CDR3 DNA reads TGTGCCAGCAGCGGGGACAGGGGGCGCGAAGGCTACACCTTC.